The source of this TCR beta chain is a study of cytomegalovirus exposure and HLA in healthy donors. Study-wide results and caveats: Looking again later, the authors saw that most CMV-associated TCR beta chains seemed HLA-restricted. Rare TCR sequences predominated, though certain public TCRs were found in many donors. The study assumed roughly uniform donor sequencing depth for presence/absence analyses. For TCR beta chains, V- and J-gene trimming was later linked to a missense DCLRE1C variant.

Vbeta (60) and Jbeta (13) primers were used in the PCR. The method was immunoSEQ multiplex PCR; TCRdb's version includes in-frame clones alone and lacks a portion of them. Of 250,000 to 350,000 clones detected, just over 85% appear once; the ten largest clones hold approximately 4.3%. The CDR3 has 15 residues. The germline V gene encodes CDR1 MGHRA and CDR2 YSYEKL. The ends were cut back, 1 base at V and 4 bases at J, with 14 bases in the middle. A remark on this clone: No antigen is known for it.

The V gene is TRBV4-1, the J gene TRBJ2-7, with D tentatively TRBD2 (6 bases). This receptor was identified in a middle-aged man in good health and CMV-seropositive. The sequenced material came from PBMCs. CDR3 sequence (DNA): TGCGCCAGCAGCCAAGGAGGCGGGAACCTGTACGAGCAGTACTTC. It translates to CASSQGGGNLYEQYF.